The sequence of this T cell receptor beta chain was determined in a study of cytomegalovirus exposure and HLA in healthy donors listed by TCRdb under 2017. About the study as a whole: An earlier analysis of roughly 500 of the donors reported roughly 300 Gb of sequence data and 100 million to 140 million unique TCR beta sequences from about 200 million T cells. Approximately 310 gigabases of sequencing data and 80 million or so unique TCR sequences were included in an early release covering 550 to 800 HLA-typed donors. Of the approximately 400 genotyped donors, 65% to 90% fell in the genetic ancestry cluster associated with self-reported Caucasian donors. The study aimed to test whether signatures of past pathogen exposure could be identified by cataloging public T cell receptors. The T cell repertoires of several hundred subjects were profiled by immunosequencing and related to cytomegalovirus serostatus. Along with the approximately 650-subject first cohort, a separate validation cohort of over a hundred different subjects was used. To predict cytomegalovirus infection status, the study combined high-throughput TCR immunosequencing, statistical association of individual TCRs with disease status, and machine learning. To study patterns of TCR occurrence, a later analysis re-analyzed previously published TCR beta repertoires from 666 donors and added high-resolution HLA genotyping. The later analysis used no new phenotypic data to find candidate immune exposures, relying instead on TCR beta sequences and their occurrence across donors. An earlier analysis of 587 of the donors used high-throughput TCR beta sequencing to judge whether each TCR beta V gene segment behaved as functional or pseudogenic. Donor age, sex, ethnicity and CMV serostatus were compiled alongside the repertoire data. A later genetic analysis took genome-wide SNP genotypes for about 60% of the roughly 670 donors and used that subset as a discovery cohort. All discovery cohort repertoires had been generated using a single sequencing platform. Both class I and class II loci were covered by HLA typing, at four-digit resolution. The number of donors typed differed by locus, with about 629-630 for A, B, C, DRB1 and DQB1, around 500 for DQA1, 600 to 610 for DPA1, and roughly 450 for DPB1. A handful of DR-DQ haplotypes were handled as single units for association and clustering because linkage in the cohort was strong. Across around 400 genotyped donors of the cohort, an average of about 240,000 unique TCR beta nucleotide sequences per donor were sequenced, and approximately 17% of those sequences were non-productive.

Results the study describes overall, beyond this receptor: A later analysis reported that several top co-occurrence clusters appeared linked to parvovirus B19, influenza, CMV and Epstein-Barr virus. Most CMV-associated TCR beta chains appeared to be HLA-restricted in a later analysis, and the HLA associations seemed to be driven largely by CMV exposure. In the study, around 150 TCR beta chains were listed as associated with cytomegalovirus. In a later analysis, HLA-associated TCR beta chains were found to be more clonally expanded and to have lower generation probabilities than equally common non-associated chains. In a later analysis, the rate of TCR association differed among HLA loci, with DRB1 alleles having the most associated TCRs and HLA-C alleles having the fewest. Because counts were too low, roughly 18 rarely observed V segments, including chromosome 9 orphons, were left out of the earlier analysis of 587 of the donors. This cohort had only TCR beta chains sequenced, and the lack of alpha or paired-chain data limited which features could be detected. In a later analysis, some 18,000 TCR beta sequences were associated with specific HLA alleles at a false discovery rate of 0.05. The only immune exposure information available for the cohort was CMV serostatus. In vitro tests confirmed that three of the cytomegalovirus-associated TCR beta chains recognize cytomegalovirus antigens. The presence/absence analyses assumed that sequencing depth was roughly uniform across donors, and that assumption may not be true. Compared with the approximately 720-donor mean, donors in an Asian-associated ancestry cluster had fewer N-insertions in productive TCRs, according to a later genetic analysis. Most TCR sequences were observed very rarely across donors, whereas some public TCRs were present in many individuals. An association between a missense DCLRE1C variant and V-gene and J-gene trimming of TCR beta chains was found in a later genetic analysis and replicated in an independent cohort. According to the authors, the approach could potentially be generalized to other disease states and immunological phenotypes. In an earlier analysis of around 600 of the donors, most TCR beta V segments appeared in productive rearrangements about 87% or about 30% of the time, broadly matching IMGT annotations. The 87-base-pair reads could not distinguish some IMGT-functional V segments, including TRBV6-2 and TRBV6-3, so those segments were excluded. The classifier was reported to diagnose cytomegalovirus status with high specificity and sensitivity in both the original and validation cohorts. Assigning TCR associations to individual alleles was difficult when HLA alleles, especially DR and DQ, strongly co-occurred. Because HLA typing was unavailable for some donors at each locus, only the typed subset was used in association tests. A cluster of highly shared sequence variants was judged likely to be a technical artifact of the sequencing pipeline. A further reported finding was that TCR beta sequences accurately predicted the HLA-A and HLA-B alleles for most subjects in the first cohort. Linkage disequilibrium might explain the correlated functional status among segregating V segments, but an unknown experimental factor could not be excluded.

In total, about 650 healthy bone marrow donors made up the cohort. Cohort members were all nominally healthy when sampled, although unrecorded immune exposures were likely present. The donor was CMV seropositive and belonged to the group of about 290 seropositive cohort members. A peripheral blood sample was provided by each donor, and peripheral blood mononuclear cells were used for TCR beta sequencing. The Qiagen DNeasy Blood Extraction Kit was used to extract genomic DNA from the blood cell samples. A note on this clone: What this receptor recognizes is not known. No quality values exist for individual bases; no much larger clone is one base distant.

Libraries were built with the immunoSEQ multiplex PCR assay. The multiplex PCR relied on a mix of 60 forward primers for TCR Vbeta segments and 13 reverse primers for TCR Jbeta segments. The CDR3 region of rearranged TCR beta genes was amplified from genomic DNA by a multiplex PCR assay. Amplified TCR beta libraries were sequenced as 87-base-pair reads on the Illumina HiSeq System. On the study's bioinformatics: A later analysis counted approximately 76 million unique TCR beta chains across the 690 or so repertoires, and around 9.9 million of these chains were shared by at least two donors. To remove PCR and sequencing errors, raw reads were error-corrected and collapsed into unique sequences using a nearest-neighbor algorithm that merged closely related sequences. Alignment of CDR3 sequences to IMGT reference sequences was used to assign V, D and J gene segments. For a sequence to be retained, a match of at least six nucleotides to both a V gene segment and a J gene segment was required. Rearrangements were classified as productive when the CDR3 lacked stop codons and remained in frame with V and J, and all other rearrangements were classified as non-productive. CDR3 was defined by IMGT convention, running from the second conserved V-encoded cysteine to the conserved J-encoded phenylalanine. In an earlier analysis of more than 550 of the donors, sequences lacking an unambiguous match to a single V gene segment were excluded. An earlier analysis of several hundred of the donors called V segments functional above 56.7% productive rearrangements and segregating when the between-donor standard deviation exceeded 5%. A statistical classification framework was built for diagnosing cytomegalovirus status from the catalog of TCR beta chain sequences. V and J gene assignment, in a later analysis, came from comparing TCR nucleotide sequences with IMGT/GENE-DB human TR gene sequences. A later analysis assigned CDR3 sequences and most-parsimonious VDJ recombination scenarios with the TCRdist pipeline. In a later analysis, every TCR beta chain was defined by the combination of its CDR3 amino acid sequence and its V-gene family, and reads without a unique V-gene family were dropped. A later analysis removed several hundred highly shared, low-generation-probability nucleotide sequences to deal with suspected cross-contamination and a sequencing artifact. In a later analysis, a clonal expansion index for each public chain was calculated from normalized within-repertoire ranks of inferred template counts. A later analysis computed generation probabilities with a VDJ recombination model fitted to out-of-frame rearrangements, and checked the results against IGoR. Hypergeometric tests were used in a later analysis to score TCR-TCR, TCR-HLA and TCR-CMV co-occurrence, with a repertoire-size bias correction applied to the TCR pairs. In a later analysis, false discovery rates were estimated by permuting HLA or CMV assignments 20 times. In a later analysis, co-occurring TCRs were grouped with DBSCAN, and TCRdist sequence similarity was added when clustering was performed within HLA-allele-positive subsets. Repertoires with fewer than 30,000 or more than 120,000 public chains were left out of co-occurrence clustering, as were about five repertoires with anomalous nucleotide sharing. TCRdb stores this immuneACCESS table with in-frame sequences only. Part of the clones is absent; in the studies checked, under half of the shortfall reflects unresolved V genes, and no reason is known for the rest. The DNA was the basis for D and trimming; V, J and clone size are from that table. Across this sample there are 90,000 to 100,000 clones, with around 77% seen only once. The ten top clones hold roughly 19% of the sample.

The CDR3, cysteine through phenylalanine, is 15 amino acids long. Only the CDR3 DNA stays, 45 bases, in frame from base 1. For CDR1 and CDR2, the germline V gene lists MGHRA and YSYEKL. Unmatched junction bases come to 15, with V trimmed by 7 bases and J by 7 bases. The sequencing input was PBMCs. The chain uses TRBV4-1 and TRBJ2-7, with TRBD2 identical over 8 junction bases. This receptor was identified in a woman in her fifties or sixties in good health and CMV-seropositive. The CDR3 in this case is CASTMDVLAAREQYF. The bases are TGCGCCAGCACCATGGATGTACTAGCGGCGCGGGAGCAGTACTTC.